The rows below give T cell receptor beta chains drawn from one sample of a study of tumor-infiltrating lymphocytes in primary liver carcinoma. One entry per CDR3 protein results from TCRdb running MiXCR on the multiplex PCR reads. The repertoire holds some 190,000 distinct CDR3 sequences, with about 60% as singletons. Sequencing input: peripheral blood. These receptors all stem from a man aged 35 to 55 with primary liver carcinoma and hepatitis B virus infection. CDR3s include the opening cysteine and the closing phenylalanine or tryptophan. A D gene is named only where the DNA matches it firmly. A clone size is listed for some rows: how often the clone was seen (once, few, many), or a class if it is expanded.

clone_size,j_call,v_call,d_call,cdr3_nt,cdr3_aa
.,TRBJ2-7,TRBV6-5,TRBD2,TGTGTCAGCAGCCGGGGACTAGCGGAGGGGAACGAGCAGTACTTC,CVSSRGLAEGNEQYF
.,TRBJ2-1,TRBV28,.,TGTGGCAGCAGTTTGCCAGTCGGAAATGAGCAGTTCTTC,CGSSLPVGNEQFF
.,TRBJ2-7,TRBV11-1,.,TGTGCCAGCAGCTGCCCGGGGATCAACTACGAGAAGTACTTC,CASSCPGINYEKYF
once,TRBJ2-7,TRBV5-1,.,TGCGCCAGCAGCCCGGAAGGGGCTGGAGAGCAGTACTTC,CASSPEGAGEQYF
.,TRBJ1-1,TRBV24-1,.,TGTGCCACCACCGTCGGGGAGAACACTGAAGCTTTCTTT,CATTVGENTEAFF
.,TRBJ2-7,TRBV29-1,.,TGCAGCGTAAGGCGGACAGTCTATGACGAGCAGTACTTC,CSVRRTVYDEQYF
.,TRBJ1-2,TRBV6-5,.,TGTGCCAGCAGGCACAGGGAGGGCTATGGCTACACCTTC,CASRHREGYGYTF
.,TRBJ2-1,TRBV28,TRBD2,TGTGCCAGCAGTCTAGCGGGAGGTATCAATGAGCAGTTCTTC,CASSLAGGINEQFF
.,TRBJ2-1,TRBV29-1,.,TGCAGCTTTTATTCAGAGAGCTCCTACAATGAGCAGTTCTTC,CSFYSESSYNEQFF
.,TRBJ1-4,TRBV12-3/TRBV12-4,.,TGTGCCAGCAGTCCCCGGGACACAGGAGGGGGGGTCTTTAATGAAAAACTGTTTTTT,CASSPRDTGGGVFNEKLFF
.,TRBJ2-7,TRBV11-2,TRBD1,TGTGCCAGCAGCTGCAATTCCGGGACAGCGAACCGTAGGCAGTACTTC,CASSCNSGTANRRQYF
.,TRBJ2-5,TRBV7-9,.,TGTGCCAGCAGCCCCCCGGCAGAAGAGACCCAGTACTTC,CASSPPAEETQYF
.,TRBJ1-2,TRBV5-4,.,TGTGCCAGCAGCTTGGGCAGGGTGGTCTACGGCTACACCTTC,CASSLGRVVYGYTF
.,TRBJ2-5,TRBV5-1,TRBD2,TGCGCCAGCTCTCTTGGTGTACTAGCGGGAGGAAAAGAGACCCAGTACTTC,CASSLGVLAGGKETQYF
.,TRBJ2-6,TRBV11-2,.,TGTGCCACCCAGCGGCCGCGCTCTGGGGCCAACGTCCCGACTTTC,CATQRPRSGANVPTF
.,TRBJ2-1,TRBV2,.,TGTGCCAGCAGTGATTCCGGAAACAATGAGCAGTTCTTC,CASSDSGNNEQFF
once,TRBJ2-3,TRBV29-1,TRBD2,TGCAGCGTTGAAGAACTAGCGAGAGATACGCAGTATTTT,CSVEELARDTQYF
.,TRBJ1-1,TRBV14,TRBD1,TGTGCCAGCAGCCAAATGACAGGGGCGAACACTGAAGCTTTCTTT,CASSQMTGANTEAFF
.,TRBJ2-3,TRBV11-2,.,TGTGCCAGCAGCTTATCCGACAAAGCAGATACGCAGTATTTT,CASSLSDKADTQYF
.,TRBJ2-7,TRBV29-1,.,TGCAGCGTTGAGTCGAGAGACTACGAGCAGTACTTC,CSVESRDYEQYF
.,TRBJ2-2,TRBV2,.,TGTGCCAGCAGAGTATCCGACGTTGGGGAGCTGTTTTTT,CASRVSDVGELFF
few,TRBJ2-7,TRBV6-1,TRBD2,TGTGCCAGCAGACCCGGGACTAGCGGGAGAAGTTACGAGCAGTACTTC,CASRPGTSGRSYEQYF
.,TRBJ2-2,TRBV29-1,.,TGCAGCACCGGGACAAGGTTGGCCGGGGAGCTGTTTTTT,CSTGTRLAGELFF
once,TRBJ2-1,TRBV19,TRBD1,TGTGCCAGTGAGAGGGGGCCCTACAATGAGCAGTTCTTC,CASERGPYNEQFF
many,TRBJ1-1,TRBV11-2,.,TGTGCCAGCAGCGTATCCGGGGTTACTGAAGCTTTCTTT,CASSVSGVTEAFF
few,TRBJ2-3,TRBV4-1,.,TGCGCCAGCAGCCAGTTGGGGGCGCGGGATACGCAGTATTTT,CASSQLGARDTQYF
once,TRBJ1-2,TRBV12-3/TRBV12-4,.,TGTGCCAGCAGTTTGAAAAGAGGGCACTATGGCTACACCTTC,CASSLKRGHYGYTF
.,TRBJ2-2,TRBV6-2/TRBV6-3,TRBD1,TGTGCCAGCAGCTCCGGGACAGCTAACACCGGGGAGCTGTTTTTT,CASSSGTANTGELFF
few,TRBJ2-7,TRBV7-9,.,TGTGCCAGTAGCTTAGCCAGGGGCGAGCAGTACTTC,CASSLARGEQYF
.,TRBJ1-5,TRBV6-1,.,TGTGCCAGCAGTGATTTGGGGGGCAATCAGCCCCAGCATTTT,CASSDLGGNQPQHF
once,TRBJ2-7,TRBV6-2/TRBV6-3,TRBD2,TGTGCCAGCAACACTCCGACTAGCGGAGGGTACGAGCAGTACTTC,CASNTPTSGGYEQYF
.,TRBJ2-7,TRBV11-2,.,TGTGCCAGCCGCTTAAAAGGAGGAGGGGAGTTCTCCTACGAGCAGTACTTC,CASRLKGGGEFSYEQYF
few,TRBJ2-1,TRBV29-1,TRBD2,TGCAGCGTTGTGCCGACTAGCGGGAGGGCCTACAATGAGCAGTTCTTC,CSVVPTSGRAYNEQFF
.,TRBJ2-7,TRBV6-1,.,TGTGCCAGCAGTGAACCCTTCTCGGTGTGGGGGAACGAGCAGTACTTC,CASSEPFSVWGNEQYF
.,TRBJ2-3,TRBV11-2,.,TGTGCCAGCAGCTCTTACGGCTGGGACACGGATACGCAGTATTTT,CASSSYGWDTDTQYF
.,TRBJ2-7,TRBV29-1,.,TGCAGCGTTGGAGTCGGGACATTTAACGAGCAGTACTTC,CSVGVGTFNEQYF
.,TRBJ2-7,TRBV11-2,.,TGTGCCAGCAGCAGGGGTTACGATCAGTACTTC,CASSRGYDQYF
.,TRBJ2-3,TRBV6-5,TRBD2,TGTGCCAGCAGTCACGGACTAGCGCGGGGAACAGATACGCAGTATTTT,CASSHGLARGTDTQYF
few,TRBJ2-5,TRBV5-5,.,TGTGCCAGCAGCCTGGGAGCAGGTTCCCAAGAGACCCAGTACTTC,CASSLGAGSQETQYF
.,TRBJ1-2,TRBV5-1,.,TGCGCCAGCAACCTCGGTCCCGGGACGGACTATGGCTACACCTTC,CASNLGPGTDYGYTF
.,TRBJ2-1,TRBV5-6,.,TGTGCCAGCAGCTTTGGGTCTGAGCAGTTCTTC,CASSFGSEQFF
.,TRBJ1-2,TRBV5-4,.,TGTGCCAGCAGCTTTCTAATCCCAGTCAACTATGGCTACACCTTC,CASSFLIPVNYGYTF
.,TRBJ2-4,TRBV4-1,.,TGCGCCAGCAGCCACCTCCGGGCGGCTCAAAACATTCAGTACTTC,CASSHLRAAQNIQYF
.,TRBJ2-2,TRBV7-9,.,TGTGCCAGCGAACCGGGACTCACTAACACCGGGGAGCTGTTTTTT,CASEPGLTNTGELFF
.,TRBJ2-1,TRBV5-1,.,TGCGCCAGCAGCTTGGAGGGGCCATGGGGCAATGAGCAGTTCTTC,CASSLEGPWGNEQFF
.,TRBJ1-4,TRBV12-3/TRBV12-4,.,TGTGCCAGCAGCTTGACAAGGGGAATCGAAAAACTGTTTTTT,CASSLTRGIEKLFF
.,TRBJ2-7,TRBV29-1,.,TGCAGCGTTGGGCCGCAAGTCAACGAGCAGTACTTC,CSVGPQVNEQYF
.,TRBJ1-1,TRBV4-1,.,TGCGCCAGCAGCCGCACCTGGAACAGCTACGAAGCTTTCTTT,CASSRTWNSYEAFF
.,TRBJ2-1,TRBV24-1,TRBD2,TGTGCCACCAGTGATTCGCCCCTCAGCGGGAGGAGACACAATGAGCAGTTCTTC,CATSDSPLSGRRHNEQFF
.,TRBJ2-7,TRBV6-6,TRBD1,TGTGCCAGCAGTTACTACCAGGGGGCGCCCCCCCAGTACTTC,CASSYYQGAPPQYF